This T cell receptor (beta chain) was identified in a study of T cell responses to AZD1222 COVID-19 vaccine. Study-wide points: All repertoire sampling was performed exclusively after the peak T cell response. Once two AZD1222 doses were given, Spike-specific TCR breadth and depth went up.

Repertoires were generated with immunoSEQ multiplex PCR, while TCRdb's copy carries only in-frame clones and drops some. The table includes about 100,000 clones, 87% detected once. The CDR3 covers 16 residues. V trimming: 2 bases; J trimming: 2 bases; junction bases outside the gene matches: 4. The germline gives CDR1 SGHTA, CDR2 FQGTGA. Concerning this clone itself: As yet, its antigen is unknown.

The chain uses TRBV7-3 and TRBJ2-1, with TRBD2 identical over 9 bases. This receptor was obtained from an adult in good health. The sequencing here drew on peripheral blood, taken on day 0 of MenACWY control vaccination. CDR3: CASSLRASGAYNEQFF. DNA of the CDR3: TGTGCCAGCAGCTTACGGGCTAGCGGGGCCTACAATGAGCAGTTCTTC.